The 23 T cell receptor beta chains given below trace back to one sample, sequenced in a study of CD8+CD57+ T cells in acquired aplastic anemia. Genomic DNA, the template, was used for profiling of the TCR beta VDJ and CDR3. TCRdb fed the reads into MiXCR, producing one record per CDR3 protein. The sample has 17,000 or so distinct CDR3 sequences; under 40% are singletons. Patients included in sequencing had previously demonstrated CD8+CD57+ cell expansion by flow cytometry. Their cognate antigens are unknown. Study results and caveats: Among patients, total CD4+ and CD8+ pools exceeded CD8+CD57+ cells in diversity.

Source material: CD8+CD57+ T cells sorted from PBMCs. The subset denotes: bead-enriched CD8+CD57+ effector memory T cells from SAA patients. The receptors derive from a human donor with aplastic anemia.

Note on this clonotype: This sequence may be a read error, since a much larger clone differs from it by one base. Without the conserved terminal phenylalanine or tryptophan, this CDR3 likely stems from a read error. The chain carries TRBV5-6 and TRBJ1-1, with D uncertain. CDR1 is SGHDT and CDR2 is YYEEEE in the germline V gene. V dropped 2 bases and J dropped 0 bases, with 8 bases sitting between them. This CDR3 is built from 14 residues. The CDR3 DNA is TGTGCCAGCAGCTTTTTAAAGTTGAACACTGAAGCTTTCTGT. Amino acid sequence: CASSFLKLNTEAFC.

This clonotype turned up a few times. V usage is TRBV5-1 and J usage is TRBJ2-1; D may be TRBD1 or TRBD2 (6 bases each). CDR3 length: 15 residues. V gave up 2 bases and J gave up 2 bases, with 11 bases separating them. Germline V CDR1 and CDR2: SGHRS, YFSETQ. CDR3 nucleotides: TGCGCCAGCAGCTTAGGGGGGCGTCCCTACAATGAGCAGTTCTTC. Residues: CASSLGGRPYNEQFF.

This clonotype has a handful of counts. V usage is TRBV5-5 and J usage is TRBJ2-7; 9 nucleotides agree with TRBD1. This CDR3 comprises 15 residues. The germline CDR1 and CDR2 sequences are SGHKS and YYEKEE (reference sequence). The V gene end was trimmed by 2 bases and the J gene end by 3 bases; junction bases not matched to a gene: 6. Here the CDR3 reads CASSFPTGGVYEQYF. In DNA form, the CDR3 reads TGTGCCAGCAGCTTCCCGACAGGGGGGGTCTACGAGCAGTACTTC. The whole variable domain, remainder taken from reference TRBV5-5 and TRBJ2-7, is DAGVTQSPTHLIKTRGQQVTLRCSPISGHKSVSWYQQVLGQGPQFIFQYYEKEERGRGNFPDRFSARQFPNYSSELNVNALLLGDSALYLCASSFPTGGVYEQYFGPGTRLTVT.

The CDR3 DNA is TGCAGCGTTGAAGACAACAGGGGGCTTGAGCAGTTCTTC. This codes for CSVEDNRGLEQFF. The chain couples TRBV29-1 to TRBJ2-1; TRBD1 matches 9 bases. V shed 0 bases and J 9 bases; nucleotides not matched to a gene: 3. This CDR3 is 13 amino acids long. The germline CDR1 and CDR2 sequences are SQVTM and ANQGSEA.

V usage is TRBV20-1 and J usage is TRBJ2-3; 8 bases map to TRBD2. Germline CDR1 DFQATT, CDR2 SNEGSKA (reference sequence). J gave up 3 bases and V 0 bases, and 8 bases lay outside the gene matches. The CDR3 covers 16 residues. The CDR3 nucleotides are TGCAGTGCTAGAGACGACCTAGCGGGCGAGACAGATACGCAGTATTTT. Its translation: CSARDDLAGETDTQYF.

The chain uses TRBV29-1 and TRBJ2-1; D is undetermined. Germline CDR1 SQVTM, CDR2 ANQGSEA. The CDR3 extends over 11 amino acids. V lost 5 bases and J 0 bases, leaving 2 bases between the germline ends. In nucleotides, the CDR3 is TGCAGCGTTACCTCCTACAATGAGCAGTTCTTC. This encodes CSVTSYNEQFF.

V usage is TRBV7-9 and J usage is TRBJ2-7; 7 bases are a match to TRBD1. Unmatched junction bases numbered 9, after V lost 4 bases and J lost 3 bases. Per germline, CDR1 SEHNR and CDR2 FQNEAQ (reference sequence). The CDR3 has 15 amino acids. The chain's CDR3 is CASSSHRDSFYEQYF. The CDR3 nucleotides read TGTGCCAGCAGCTCTCACCGGGACAGCTTCTACGAGCAGTACTTC.

Many counts were recorded for this clonotype. This chain connects TRBV9 to TRBJ2-5, with 9 nucleotides matching TRBD2. The trim removed 0 bases at V and 1 base at J, leaving 13 bases unmatched. This CDR3 spans 19 amino acids. Germline-derived CDR1 and CDR2 are SGDLS and YYNGEE. The CDR3 bases are TGTGCCAGCAGCGTAGAAGGCAGCGGGGGGCCTTACTTCCAAGAGACCCAGTACTTC. Translation: CASSVEGSGGPYFQETQYF.

The sample holds a few counts of this clonotype. The chain joins TRBV10-2 to TRBJ2-7, with a tentative D call TRBD2 (6 bases). The CDR3 loop spans 15 amino acids. Per the germline V gene, CDR1 is WSHSY and CDR2 is SAAADI. Trimming removed 6 bases from V and 4 bases from J, with 19 bases in between. CDR3 bases: TGCGCCAGCAGGGGGTCAGGCCTTGGAGGGTACGAGCAGTACTTC. Translation gives CASRGSGLGGYEQYF.

The chain links TRBV20-1 to TRBJ2-2, with 12 bases aligning to TRBD1. V was clipped by 6 bases and J by 6 bases; unmatched bases: 11. From germline, CDR1 is DFQATT and CDR2 SNEGSKA (reference sequence). The CDR3 loop spans 16 amino acids. CDR3 DNA sequence: TGCAGTGCCCCGGGACAGGGGGCAAACGTCGCCGGGGAGCTGTTTTTT. This translates into CSAPGQGANVAGELFF.

This clonotype came up once. The chain recombines TRBV7-8 with TRBJ2-7; 7 positions agree with TRBD2. The CDR3 extends over 16 amino acids. CDR1 is SGHVS and CDR2 is FQNEAQ in the germline V gene. V shed 0 bases, J shed 1 base, and the junction held 6 bases outside the gene matches. The CDR3 DNA sequence: TGTGCCAGCAGCTTAGCGATGCGGGGGACGTCCTACGAGCAGTACTTC. It codes for CASSLAMRGTSYEQYF. Full variable domain (missing parts from reference TRBV7-8 and TRBJ2-7): GAGVSQSPRYKVAKRGQDVALRCDPISGHVSLFWYQQALGQGPEFLTYFQNEAQLDKSGLPSDRFFAERPEGSVSTLKIQRTQQEDSAVYLCASSLAMRGTSYEQYFGPGTRLTVT.

The V gene is TRBV29-1, the J gene TRBJ2-7; TRBD1 or TRBD2 may be the D gene (5 bases each). Trimming removed 1 base at V and 2 bases at J, with 12 bases between. CDR1 is SQVTM, CDR2 ANQGSEA, per germline. The length of the CDR3 is 14 residues. The CDR3 nucleotides are TGCAGCGTTGAAGGAGGGGAATGGCCCTACGAGCAGTACTTC. This translates into CSVEGGEWPYEQYF.

There are many counts of this clonotype. The chain couples TRBV7-9 to TRBJ2-3; 7 bases map to TRBD2. The CDR3 is 15 residues long. CDR1 and CDR2 from the germline V gene are SEHNR and FQNEAQ (reference sequence). J was trimmed by 0 bases and V by 0 bases; bases with no gene match: 0. CDR3 nucleotide sequence: TGTGCCAGCAGCTTAGCGGGGGGGAGCACAGATACGCAGTATTTT. Amino acids: CASSLAGGSTDTQYF.

Details on this clonotype: A clone one base away is much larger, so this may be a read error. CDR3 DNA: TGTACCACCAGCAGATCCCTGGCCATGGACCGGAGGCAGTATTTT. Encoded protein: CTTSRSLAMDRRQYF. This chain connects TRBV15 to TRBJ2-3, with unresolved D. The CDR3 is made up of 15 amino acids. Germline CDR1 is LNHNV and CDR2 is YYDKDF (reference sequence).

The chain has TRBV24-1 and TRBJ2-7, with TRBD1 matching over 9 bases. Near its end, the DNA agrees better with TRBJ2-1, so the J call may be wrong. This CDR3 is built from 16 residues. Germline V lookup: CDR1 KGHDR, CDR2 SFDVKD. For the CDR3, the DNA is TGTGCCACCAGTGATACGGGACAGGGTCTCTACAATGAGCAGTTCTTC. Protein product: CATSDTGQGLYNEQFF.

This clonotype was detected only a few times. This chain joins TRBV20-1 and TRBJ2-7; D might be TRBD1 (5 bases). This CDR3 region has 13 residues. Germline CDR1 DFQATT, CDR2 SNEGSKA (reference sequence). V gave up 4 bases and J gave up 2 bases, with 12 bases separating them. The CDR3 loop reads CSATVPGPYEQYF. CDR3 coding DNA: TGCAGTGCTACCGTTCCAGGGCCCTACGAGCAGTACTTC.

This clonotype was counted ten times or more. V is TRBV2 and J is TRBJ2-3; 10 nucleotides line up with TRBD1. This CDR3 spans 15 amino acids. J was trimmed by 6 bases and V by 6 bases; bases with no gene match: 9. Germline V gene lookup returns CDR1 SNHLY and CDR2 FYNNEI. The CDR3 sequence is CASRTGTGVPDTQYF. The CDR3 DNA follows: TGTGCCAGCAGAACCGGGACAGGGGTTCCCGATACGCAGTATTTT.

This clonotype was seen more than once but under ten times. V usage is TRBV5-6 and J usage is TRBJ2-7; 9 bases are a match to TRBD1. Per the germline V gene, CDR1 is SGHDT and CDR2 is YYEEEE. The CDR3 is made up of 15 amino acids. V trimming: 0 bases; J trimming: 5 bases; junction bases outside the gene matches: 6. The CDR3 loop is CASSLGGTGSNEQYF. The CDR3 DNA reads as TGTGCCAGCAGCTTGGGGGGGACAGGGAGCAACGAGCAGTACTTC.

The rearrangement joins TRBV20-1 to TRBJ2-5; perhaps TRBD2 as D (7 bases). Germline V gives CDR1 DFQATT, CDR2 SNEGSKA (reference sequence). CDR3 length: 14 amino acids. V was trimmed by 6 bases and J by 0 bases, leaving 14 bases between them. CDR3 in DNA: TGCAGTGCGGAGGGGGGACTAAACCAAGAGACCCAGTACTTC. This translates into CSAEGGLNQETQYF.

V and J are TRBV7-8 and TRBJ2-7, with TRBD1 matching 8 bases. This CDR3 is built from 15 residues. From germline, CDR1 is SGHVS and CDR2 FQNEAQ. Losses at the gene ends were 0 bases for V and 7 bases for J; bases not matched to a gene: 8. CDR3 bases: TGTGCCAGCAGCTTAGCGCCAGGGGGCAGTTGGGAGCAGTACGTC. As protein: CASSLAPGGSWEQYV.

As to this clonotype: The CDR3 ends on some other residue instead of the conserved phenylalanine or tryptophan, so this is likely a read error. V is TRBV7-2 and J is TRBJ2-7; D gene uncertain. Trimming stripped 4 bases from V and 3 bases from J, with 10 bases between. CDR1 is SGHTA and CDR2 is FQGNSA in the germline V gene. The CDR3 is 13 residues long. This CDR3 reads CASSYDGNYEQYS. The DNA for the CDR3 is TGTGCCAGCAGCTATGACGGTAACTACGAGCAGTACTCC.

This clonotype was seen just once. The rearrangement links TRBV7-9 to TRBJ1-3; D is uncertain. The CDR3 is 13 amino acids. Trimming took 6 bases from V and 3 from J, leaving 9 bases between them. Per the germline V gene, CDR1 is SEHNR and CDR2 is FQNEAQ (reference sequence). CDR3 bases: TGTGCCAGCAGTTCAGTGAGTGGAAACACCATATATTTT. Translating gives CASSSVSGNTIYF.

This clonotype has only a few counts. The chain carries TRBV10-3 and TRBJ1-2; the D is unclear. From germline, CDR1 is ENHRY and CDR2 SYGVKD. Trimming took off 2 bases at V and 6 bases at J, with 16 bases between the two ends. The CDR3 length is 15 residues. The CDR3 region has the DNA TGTGCCATCAGTGAGAATCGAGTGGGGTTGGATGGCTACACCTTC. Encoded protein: CAISENRVGLDGYTF.